A single sample gave rise to the 24 T cell receptor beta chains below, sequenced in a study of identical twins. TCRdb ran MiXCR on the 5' RACE reads and lists one entry per CDR3 protein. In the table there are more than 1.5 million distinct CDR3 sequences, more than 30% of which are singletons. The material sequenced was cord blood. The receptors derive from a newborn girl in good health.

As for this clonotype: At one end, the junction sequence differs from germline, possibly due to a read error. The chain links TRBV27 to TRBJ1-3, with D tentatively TRBD1 (6 bases). Germline lookup yields CDR1 MNHEY and CDR2 SMNVEV (reference sequence). The CDR3 consists of 17 residues. The CDR3 region is CASSPRSAGASGHTIYF. The CDR3 bases are TGTGCCAGCAGTCCCCGGTCTGCGGGGGCCTCTGGACACACCATATATTTT.

The gene calls are TRBV4-3 and TRBJ2-1; unclear D gene. Trimming took off 0 bases at V and 3 bases at J, with 9 bases between the two ends. The CDR3 totals 15 residues. The V gene's germline CDR1 is LGHNA and CDR2 YSLEER. The chain's CDR3 is CASSQELHFYNEQFF. Here the CDR3 DNA reads TGCGCCAGCAGCCAAGAGTTACACTTCTACAATGAGCAGTTCTTC.

Concerning this clonotype: It may be a read error: a sequence one base away is much more abundant. This sequence joins TRBV4-2 and TRBJ1-2, with 7 positions matching TRBD1. Germline loops: CDR1 LGHNA, CDR2 YNFKEQ. V dropped 1 base and J dropped 2; count of bases not matched to a gene: 13. This CDR3 region has 18 residues. The CDR3 DNA follows: TGTGCCAGCAGCCAAGTACTGGTAATCGGACAGGCAAACTATGGCTACACCTTC. It translates to CASSQVLVIGQANYGYTF.

This clonotype was found a few times. This chain connects TRBV7-2 to TRBJ1-1; perhaps TRBD1 as D (5 bases). This CDR3 has 10 residues. Trimming left V 11 bases short and J 7 bases short, with 11 bases between. Germline V gene data show CDR1 as SGHTA and CDR2 as FQGNSA. CDR3 residues: CAVGGFEAFF. In DNA, the CDR3 is TGTGCCGTTGGGGGGTTTGAAGCTTTCTTT.

For the CDR3, the DNA is TGTGCCAGCAGCGGGCGGTCCGGTTCAGCGCAGTATTTT. Translation: CASSGRSGSAQYF. The V and J genes are TRBV9 and TRBJ2-3; D is unclear. Germline-derived CDR1 and CDR2 are SGDLS and YYNGEE. This CDR3 region has 13 residues. Trimming removed 3 bases from V and 10 bases from J, with 15 bases in between.

The sample holds a few counts of this clonotype. This chain connects TRBV2 to TRBJ2-4, with D perhaps given as TRBD1 or TRBD2 (5 bases each). Looked up from germline, CDR1 is SNHLY and CDR2 is FYNNEI. The ends were cut back, 3 bases at V and 4 bases at J, with 7 bases in the middle. The CDR3 loop spans 13 amino acids. The CDR3 here is CASSEWGKNIQYF. As DNA, the CDR3 is TGTGCCAGCAGTGAGTGGGGGAAAAACATTCAGTACTTC.

This chain links TRBV5-1 with TRBJ2-1, with 7 bases identical to TRBD2. V lost 4 bases to trimming and J lost 10 bases; unmatched junction nucleotides: 11. Germline CDR1 is SGHRS and CDR2 is YFSETQ. CDR3 length equals 14 residues. The CDR3, as DNA: TGCGCCAGCAGCGACGGGAGGTTCTCCTACGAGCAGTTCTTC. Translated, it gives CASSDGRFSYEQFF.

This sequence joins TRBV5-1 and TRBJ2-1, with D possibly called TRBD1 or TRBD2 (6 bases each). TRBJ2-7 explains the end of the DNA better; the J call may be wrong. CDR1 is SGHRS and CDR2 is YFSETQ in the germline V gene. The CDR3 loop spans 13 amino acids. The CDR3 bases are TGCGCCAGCGGGGGGCACTCCTACAATGAGCAGTACTTC. It yields the protein CASGGHSYNEQYF.

The V gene is TRBV6-1, the J gene TRBJ2-5, with D unclear. Germline CDR1 MNHNS, CDR2 SASEGT. The ends were cut back, 6 bases at V and 5 bases at J, with 10 bases in the middle. The CDR3 runs 12 residues. The CDR3 DNA sequence: TGTGCCAGCAGGGCACTGCGGGAGACCCAGTACTTC. The encoded protein is CASRALRETQYF.

Only a few counts were recorded for this clonotype. Here the CDR3 reads CASSPPRRGWGYNEQFF. Here the CDR3 DNA reads TGTGCCAGCAGTCCCCCCCGGCGGGGCTGGGGATACAATGAGCAGTTCTTC. The chain carries TRBV28 and TRBJ2-1, with a tentative D call TRBD2 (6 bases). V lost 5 bases and J 4 bases, leaving 21 bases between the germline ends. Germline CDR1 reads MDHEN; CDR2 reads SYDVKM. This CDR3 region has 17 residues.

This clonotype was counted only a few times. The rearrangement links TRBV29-1 to TRBJ2-5; possibly TRBD1 for D (5 bases). The DNA end is more similar to TRBJ2-7, so the J call may be wrong. This CDR3 spans 13 amino acids. CDR1 is SQVTM and CDR2 is ANQGSEA in the germline V gene. CDR3 sequence reads: CSVEDSPGNEQYF. The CDR3, as DNA: TGCAGCGTTGAAGATAGTCCAGGGAACGAGCAGTACTTC.

V usage is TRBV6-6 and J usage is TRBJ2-7; a possible D gene is TRBD1 (5 bases). The CDR3 loop spans 14 amino acids. Per germline, CDR1 MNHNY and CDR2 SVGAGI (reference sequence). The germline V and J ends were trimmed by 6 bases and 3 bases, with 15 bases remaining between them. In nucleotides, the CDR3 is TGTGCCAGCAGCCAAGGGGTTGTCGACTACGAGCAGTACTTC. It is translated as CASSQGVVDYEQYF.

This clonotype has just a few counts. The genes are TRBV24-1 and TRBJ2-3; 8 bases match TRBD2. The CDR3 extends over 15 amino acids. Germline V gene data show CDR1 as KGHDR and CDR2 as SFDVKD. The V gene end was trimmed by 4 bases and the J gene end by 2 bases; junction bases not matched to a gene: 4. This chain's CDR3 is CATSESGGITDTQYF. CDR3 nucleotide sequence: TGTGCCACCAGTGAGTCGGGGGGGATCACAGATACGCAGTATTTT.

This clonotype was seen a few times. This chain connects TRBV29-1 to TRBJ1-6; TRBD1 matches 8 bases. The CDR3 is 13 residues long. Germline CDR1 is SQVTM and CDR2 is ANQGSEA. V lost 4 bases to trimming and J lost 6 bases; unmatched junction nucleotides: 2. CDR3 loop: CSVGDRPNSPLHF. The CDR3 bases are TGCAGCGTTGGGGACAGGCCTAATTCACCCCTCCACTTT. The full variable domain, rest sourced from reference TRBV29-1 and TRBJ1-6, is SAVISQKPSRDICQRGTSLTIQCQVDSQVTMMFWYRQQPGQSLTLIATANQGSEATYESGFVIDKFPISRPNLTFSTLTVSNMSPEDSSIYLCSVGDRPNSPLHFGNGTRLTVT.

In this sample, this clonotype turned up a few times. DNA for the CDR3: TGTGCCAGCAGTGAACCCGGATGGGGCGCCTATGGCTACACCTTC. Translated: CASSEPGWGAYGYTF. This chain joins TRBV25-1 and TRBJ1-2; TRBD1 might be the D (5 bases). The V end was cut by 2 bases, the J end by 4 bases, with 14 bases between. CDR1 MGHDK and CDR2 SYGVNS come from the germline V gene. The CDR3 extends over 15 amino acids.

The gene calls are TRBV20-1 and TRBJ1-5, with TRBD1 matching 8 bases. The CDR3 has 16 amino acids. Germline V gene lookup returns CDR1 DFQATT and CDR2 SNEGSKA (reference sequence). The ends lost 3 bases at V and 0 bases at J; junction bases unmatched: 7. Here the CDR3 reads CSASVTGDYSNQPQHF. The CDR3 nucleotides read TGCAGTGCTAGTGTGACAGGGGACTATAGCAATCAGCCCCAGCATTTT.

Note on this clonotype: This clone may be a read error of a much larger clone one base away. The CDR3 loop reads CASNRQGASYEQYV. For the CDR3, the DNA is TGTGCCAGCAATCGACAGGGGGCAAGCTACGAGCAGTACGTC. This chain links TRBV28 with TRBJ2-4; 10 nucleotides match TRBD1. The J call may be wrong; the DNA end is better matched by TRBJ2-7. The V gene's germline CDR1 is MDHEN and CDR2 SYDVKM. The CDR3 contains 14 residues.

Here the CDR3 reads CASSENREDTEAFF. The CDR3 DNA sequence: TGCGCCAGCAGTGAGAACAGGGAGGACACTGAAGCTTTCTTT. The chain joins TRBV10-1 to TRBJ1-1; D might be TRBD1 (6 bases). Germline V lookup: CDR1 WNHNN, CDR2 SYGVQD (reference sequence). CDR3 length equals 14 residues. Trimming shortened V by 2 bases and J by 3 bases, and 10 bases separated the two germline ends.

In the case of this clonotype: A much larger clone differs by one base, so this may be a read error. This chain joins TRBV24-1 and TRBJ1-2; D is possibly TRBD1 (5 bases). This CDR3 spans 14 amino acids. The germline V gene has CDR1 KGHDR and CDR2 SFDVKD. V was clipped by 0 bases and J by 2 bases, with 6 bases between them. CDR3 nucleotides: TGTGCCACCAGTGATTTGTACAGGAACTATGGCTACACCTTC. Protein product: CATSDLYRNYGYTF.

The sample holds a few counts of this clonotype. J is TRBJ2-1 and V is TRBV3-1; a possible D gene is TRBD1 (6 bases). The V gene lost 4 bases and the J gene lost 9 bases, with 16 bases spanning the gap. CDR3 length equals 14 residues. CDR1 and CDR2 (germline): LGHDT, YNNKEL (reference sequence). The CDR3 spells CASSRGTQQGEQFF. The CDR3 DNA follows: TGTGCCAGCAGCCGGGGGACCCAACAGGGTGAGCAGTTCTTC.

This clonotype appeared once. V is TRBV20-1 and J is TRBJ2-3; possible D gene TRBD2, 5 bases. The germline V gene has CDR1 DFQATT and CDR2 SNEGSKA (reference sequence). The CDR3 has 13 residues. V was trimmed by 5 bases and J by 3 bases, leaving 12 bases between them. CDR3 in amino acids: CSAREPMTDTQYF. The CDR3 DNA reads as TGCAGTGCTCGGGAACCTATGACAGATACGCAGTATTTT.

The V gene is TRBV13, the J gene TRBJ1-6; tentatively, D is TRBD1 (5 bases). The germline V and J ends were trimmed by 4 bases and 9 bases, with 13 bases remaining between them. In germline, CDR1 is PRHDT, CDR2 FYEKMQ (reference sequence). CDR3 length equals 14 residues. CDR3 loop: CASSSGDRGSPLHF. The CDR3 nucleotides are TGTGCCAGCAGCTCGGGGGATCGGGGTTCACCCCTCCACTTT.

This clonotype has only a few counts. The chain couples TRBV10-3 to TRBJ1-2, with a tentative D call TRBD1 (6 bases). Trimming shortened V by 3 bases and J by 5 bases, and 16 bases separated the two germline ends. CDR3 length: 15 amino acids. Germline V gives CDR1 ENHRY, CDR2 SYGVKD. The CDR3 DNA reads as TGTGCCATCAGTGACATAGGACAGAGGGAATATGGCTACACCTTC. Its translation: CAISDIGQREYGYTF.

A single count supports this clonotype. This chain joins TRBV18 and TRBJ1-2; D might be TRBD1 (6 bases). The CDR3 sequence is 15 residues long. V lost 8 bases to trimming and J lost 2 bases, with 18 bases between them. Germline V lookup: CDR1 KGHSH, CDR2 LQKENI. This CDR3 reads CASQRPGHGNYGYTF. CDR3 coding DNA: TGTGCCAGCCAAAGACCGGGACACGGGAACTATGGCTACACCTTC.